The rows below give T cell receptor beta chains drawn from one sample of a study of blood T cell repertoires in COVID-19. Libraries were prepared by immunoSEQ multiplex PCR; TCRdb keeps only in-frame clonotypes and omits some of them. The data contain approximately 200,000 clones, around 75% of them singletons. Sequencing used peripheral blood. The receptors were sampled from a human donor in a cohort sampled during active COVID-19. CDR3s include the opening cysteine and the closing phenylalanine or tryptophan. The D gene is left open where the match is weak. Not every row has a clone size; where given, it reads once, few, many or a size class.

clone size	D gene	V gene	J gene	CDR3 DNA	CDR3 protein
-	-	TRBV7-2	TRBJ1-5	TGTGCCAGCAGCTTAGCCCCCGCGGGACAGCCCCAGCATTTT	CASSLAPAGQPQHF
-	TRBD1	TRBV7-9	TRBJ1-3	TGTGCCAGCAGCCACGGATGGGACAGGGATGGAAACACCATATATTTT	CASSHGWDRDGNTIYF
-	-	TRBV30	TRBJ2-2	TGTGCCTGGACCTCACTTCAGACACGAGCTTCCACCGGGGAGCTGTTTTTT	CAWTSLQTRASTGELFF
few	-	TRBV7-3	TRBJ1-6	TGTGCCAGCAGCTCCGTCTTTAATTCACCCCTCCACTTT	CASSSVFNSPLHF
-	-	TRBV6-8	TRBJ1-4	TGTGCCAGCAGAAACAGAAACAGACTGTTTTTT	CASRNRNRLFF
-	TRBD2	TRBV4-3	TRBJ2-1	TGCGCCAGCAGCCAGGGGACTAGGTTGTACAATGAGCAGTTCTTC	CASSQGTRLYNEQFF
-	-	TRBV4-3	TRBJ2-2	TGCGCCAGCAGGAGCGGAATGAACACCGGGGAGCTGTTTTTT	CASRSGMNTGELFF
-	-	TRBV28	TRBJ2-4	TGTGCCAGCATCGAGGACAGAGCCAAAAACATTCAGTACTTC	CASIEDRAKNIQYF
-	-	TRBV28	TRBJ1-3	TGTGCCAGCACCCTTTACAGTTGGCGGGGAGCTGGAAACACCATATATTTT	CASTLYSWRGAGNTIYF
-	-	TRBV9	TRBJ2-2	TGTGCCAGCAGCTCCCTAACGGCGAACACCGGGGAGCTGTTTTTT	CASSSLTANTGELFF
-	TRBD1	TRBV18	TRBJ2-7	TGTGCCAGCTCACCAGGGACGGGACAGGGCTCCTACGAGCAGTACTTC	CASSPGTGQGSYEQYF
-	-	TRBV5-4	TRBJ1-6	TGTGCCAGCAGCTCGAAGTCCGGGGGATCAAATTCACCCCTCCACTTT	CASSSKSGGSNSPLHF
-	TRBD1	TRBV5-8	TRBJ1-5	TGTGCCAGCAGCTTTGGTCAGGACAGGGGAATTCGTCATCAGCCCCAGCATTTT	CASSFGQDRGIRHQPQHF
-	TRBD1	TRBV7-9	TRBJ1-2	TGTGCCAGCAGCTTAACGGGGACAGGGGAGGGCTACACCTTC	CASSLTGTGEGYTF
-	-	TRBV28	TRBJ1-1	TGTGCCAGCAGAACGTCATGGGGCGCGGGGACTGAAGCTTTCTTT	CASRTSWGAGTEAFF
-	-	TRBV4-2	TRBJ1-1	TGTGCCAGCAGCCAAGATCCGGCCCGGGGTGCTTTCTTT	CASSQDPARGAFF
-	TRBD2	TRBV5-1	TRBJ2-3	TGCGCCAGCAGGGGGACTAGCGGGGCGGGTACGCAGTATTTT	CASRGTSGAGTQYF
once	TRBD2	TRBV18	TRBJ2-5	TGTGCCAGCTCACCTTCGACGGGACTAGGGGAGACCCAGTACTTC	CASSPSTGLGETQYF
-	-	TRBV7-2	TRBJ2-3	TGTGCCAGCAGCTTAGCCGGGACATCTAGCACAGATACGCAGTATTTT	CASSLAGTSSTDTQYF
-	-	TRBV19	TRBJ2-5	TGTGCCAGTAGTCCATTGGACTCCCAAGAGACCCAGTACTTC	CASSPLDSQETQYF
-	-	TRBV28	TRBJ2-1	TGTGCCAGCAGTTTCCAGGGATTTGAGCAGTTCTTC	CASSFQGFEQFF
-	-	TRBV5-3	TRBJ2-7	TGTGCCAGACAAAGCCCTAGCCACGAGCAGTACTTC	CARQSPSHEQYF
-	TRBD2	TRBV2	TRBJ2-1	TGTGCCAGCAGTCTGCTAGCGGGAGTTCTCAATGAGCAGTTCTTC	CASSLLAGVLNEQFF
-	TRBD1	TRBV6-5	TRBJ1-1	TGTGCCAGCAATACAGGGGGGAACACTGAAGCTTTCTTT	CASNTGGNTEAFF
-	-	TRBV4-3	TRBJ1-1	TGCGCCAGCAGCCACAGGGGGAACACTGAAGCTTTCTTT	CASSHRGNTEAFF
-	TRBD2	TRBV7-9	TRBJ2-5	TGTGCCAGCAGCTTCAGCGGGACTCAAGAGACCCAGTACTTC	CASSFSGTQETQYF
few	TRBD2	TRBV3-1/TRBV3-2	TRBJ2-7	TGTGCCAGCAGCCTTCTAGGGGAGGGCGCGGAGTACTTC	CASSLLGEGAEYF
-	-	TRBV10-3	TRBJ2-1	TGTGCCATCAGTGACCGGACTGATCGTAATGAGCAGTTCTTC	CAISDRTDRNEQFF
many	TRBD1	TRBV5-1	TRBJ1-6	TGCGCCAGCAGCTTTGGGACAGGGTATAATTCACCCCTCCACTTT	CASSFGTGYNSPLHF
-	-	TRBV18	TRBJ2-7	TGTGCCAGCCGGCCCCGGAGACAGGGACTCTACGAGCAGTACTTC	CASRPRRQGLYEQYF
-	TRBD2	TRBV7-8	TRBJ2-7	TGTGCCAGCAGCTTACCTTCTAGCGGAGCCTACGAGCAGTACTTC	CASSLPSSGAYEQYF
-	-	TRBV6-6	TRBJ1-1	TGTGCCAGCAGTTACTCGCCAGGCTTGAACACTGAAGCTTTCTTT	CASSYSPGLNTEAFF
-	TRBD2	TRBV5-6	TRBJ2-2	TGTGCCAGCAGGCCGGGAGGGGACACCGGGGAGCTGTTTTTT	CASRPGGDTGELFF
few	TRBD1	TRBV29-1	TRBJ1-2	TGCAGCGTTGACAGGGGGCATGGCTACACCTTC	CSVDRGHGYTF
-	TRBD1	TRBV7-3	TRBJ1-2	TGTGCCAGCAGTTCCGACAGGGGTAATAGCTACACCTTC	CASSSDRGNSYTF
-	-	TRBV7-2	TRBJ2-7	TGTGCCAGCAGTCGGGGGGCGGGGCCCTCCTACGAGCAGTACTTC	CASSRGAGPSYEQYF
-	-	TRBV9	TRBJ1-2	TGTGCCAGCAGCGTAGATTACAGCTCCTTCTATGGCTACACCTTC	CASSVDYSSFYGYTF
-	TRBD1	TRBV10-2	TRBJ2-5	TGCGCCAGCAGTACCGGGACAGGGGGCGGGGGGACCCAGTACTTC	CASSTGTGGGGTQYF
many	-	TRBV3-1/TRBV3-2	TRBJ1-6	TGTGCCAGCAGCCTCGTCGGGGGGTATAATTCACCCCTCCACTTT	CASSLVGGYNSPLHF
-	-	TRBV30	TRBJ1-2	TGTGCCTGGACTCCTGAGGGAGGTCTTTATGGCTACACCTTC	CAWTPEGGLYGYTF
-	-	TRBV10-3	TRBJ1-2	TGTGCCATCAGTCTGAACGGGGGGAACTATGGCTACACCTTC	CAISLNGGNYGYTF
-	-	TRBV27	TRBJ1-1	TGTGCCAGCAGGTTGCAGGGGAACACTGAAGCTTTCTTT	CASRLQGNTEAFF
-	-	TRBV13	TRBJ2-7	TGTGCCAGCAGCTTATGGGGCTCCGACTACGAGCAGTACTTC	CASSLWGSDYEQYF
once	TRBD1	TRBV6-5	TRBJ1-3	TGTGCCAGCATCAAAACAGGGGACTCTGGAAACACCATATATTTT	CASIKTGDSGNTIYF
-	-	TRBV4-3	TRBJ1-2	TGCGCCAGCAGCCAAGATTCTGGGACTGGTTATGGCTACACCTTC	CASSQDSGTGYGYTF
-	-	TRBV2	TRBJ2-1	TGTGCCAGCAGCGCCTCCGTGCGGCGCAATGAGCAGTTCTTC	CASSASVRRNEQFF
-	-	TRBV3-1/TRBV3-2	TRBJ1-4	TGTGCCAGCAGCTACGCGACCGGGAGGGGCGGAGGGACTAATGAAAAACTGTTTTTT	CASSYATGRGGGTNEKLFF
-	-	TRBV10-3	TRBJ2-1	TGTGCCATCAGTGGTTCTAGCGTCACAATCCTTTACAATGAGCAGTTCTTC	CAISGSSVTILYNEQFF
-	-	TRBV21-1	TRBJ2-1	TGTGCCGGGGCGTCCTACAATGAGCAGTTCTTC	CAGASYNEQFF
-	TRBD2	TRBV15	TRBJ2-7	TGTGCCACCAGCAGAGATAAACTAGCGGGGGCCTACGAGCAGTACTTC	CATSRDKLAGAYEQYF
-	TRBD2	TRBV7-2	TRBJ2-5	TGTGCCAGCAGCTTAGTGTCTAGCGGGAGGGCCAGGGAGACCCAGTACTTC	CASSLVSSGRARETQYF
-	-	TRBV10-3	TRBJ2-7	TGTGCCATCAGTGAGTACCGGTTGGGACACCTAGGCTACGAGCAGCACTTC	CAISEYRLGHLGYEQHF
-	-	TRBV6-5	TRBJ1-2	TGTGCCAGCAGTTCGAGTTTAATTGATGGCTACACCTTC	CASSSSLIDGYTF
-	-	TRBV3-1/TRBV3-2	TRBJ1-6	TGTGCCAGCAGCCAATTCGAGCCGGGGAATTCACCCCTCCACTTT	CASSQFEPGNSPLHF
once	-	TRBV29-1	TRBJ1-2	TGCAGCGTTGAAGGGGACAAGAACTATGGCTACACCTTC	CSVEGDKNYGYTF